The 7 T cell receptor beta chains reported below all come from one sample, sequenced in a study of blood T cell repertoires in COVID-19. Sequencing was performed with immunoSEQ multiplex PCR; in TCRdb, only in-frame clones are kept and a portion is missing. Of around 55,000 clones listed, about 90% are singletons. Sequencing was carried out using peripheral blood. These receptors were obtained from a man between 60 and 70 years old with active COVID-19.

The chain combines TRBV7-9 with TRBJ1-1; 11 bases are a match to TRBD1. Trimming removed 0 bases from V and 7 bases from J; junction bases left unmatched: 4. CDR1 and CDR2 (germline): SEHNR, FQNEAQ (reference sequence). CDR3 length: 15 residues. The DNA for the CDR3 is TGTGCCAGCAGCTTAGCCGGGACAGGGGGAAATGAAGCTTTCTTT. Translated: CASSLAGTGGNEAFF.

The rearrangement joins TRBV18 to TRBJ1-6; D unresolved. The CDR3 has 16 amino acids. V lost 2 bases and J 3 bases, leaving 11 bases between the germline ends. Germline CDR1 reads KGHSH; CDR2 reads LQKENI. The CDR3 DNA reads TGTGCCAGCTCACCATTCCAGGAGGGCTATAATTCACCCCTCCACTTT. It is translated as CASSPFQEGYNSPLHF.

The genes are TRBV5-1 and TRBJ2-7; 13 nucleotides match TRBD2. Germline loops: CDR1 SGHRS, CDR2 YFSETQ. Trimming at V came to 4 bases and at J to 7 bases, leaving 8 bases not matched to a gene. This CDR3 contains 15 residues. CDR3 residues: CASSPMTSGRKEQYF. CDR3 DNA sequence: TGCGCCAGCAGCCCGATGACTAGCGGGAGGAAAGAGCAGTACTTC.

The genes are TRBV11-3 and TRBJ2-2, with TRBD2 matching over 13 bases. Germline loops: CDR1 SGHNT, CDR2 YENEEA. The CDR3 is 18 residues long. Unmatched junction bases numbered 10, after V lost 5 bases and J lost 4 bases. CDR3 protein: CASSTRTSGSVVTGELFF. The CDR3 region has the DNA TGTGCCAGCAGCACCAGGACTAGCGGGAGCGTGGTCACCGGGGAGCTGTTTTTT.

The CDR3, as DNA: TGTGCCAGTAGTATCACAGACTATGGCTACACCTTC. The encoded protein is CASSITDYGYTF. The chain joins TRBV19 to TRBJ1-2; no clear D. The CDR3 runs 12 residues. Germline-derived CDR1 and CDR2 are LNHDA and SQIVND (reference sequence). The V end was cut by 3 bases, the J end by 3 bases, with 5 bases between.

The rearrangement joins TRBV9 to TRBJ2-7, with 9 bases matching TRBD2. Germline V gene data show CDR1 as SGDLS and CDR2 as YYNGEE. Germline trimming cut 0 bases from V and 4 bases from J; bases unmatched to any gene: 8. This CDR3 has 16 residues. CDR3 amino acids: CASSVEGVAGVYEQYF. DNA for the CDR3: TGTGCCAGCAGCGTAGAAGGGGTAGCGGGAGTATACGAGCAGTACTTC.

The chain carries TRBV5-4 and TRBJ2-2, with D unclear. V was cut by 0 bases and J by 5 bases, with 11 bases left in between. The germline gives CDR1 SGHNT, CDR2 YYREEE (reference sequence). CDR3 size: 15 residues. The CDR3 coding sequence is TGTGCCAGCAGCTTGGATATCGGTCGGACCGGGGAGCTGTTTTTT. It specifies CASSLDIGRTGELFF.